Listed below are T cell receptor beta chains from one sample, sequenced in a study of shared clonotypes between healthy human individuals. TCRdb keeps only in-frame clones here, not all; method: immunoSEQ multiplex PCR. The sample consists of over 2,000,000 clones, about 93% of them appearing once. Material: naive CD8+ T cells from PBMCs. The receptors stem from a man aged 18 to 29 in good health. Some clones in this sample may be carry-over from other donors' samples. The CDR3 runs from the conserved cysteine through the conserved F or W. Fields, in order: clone size, D gene, V gene, J gene, CDR3 DNA, CDR3 protein. The D gene is left open where the match is weak. Size values are once, few and many counts, or a class for expanded clones, and some rows have none.

clone_size: -; d_call: TRBD1; v_call: TRBV7-6; j_call: TRBJ2-7; cdr3_nt: TGTGCCAGCAGCTGGGGACAGGGGGTCTACGAGCAGTACTTC; cdr3_aa: CASSWGQGVYEQYF
clone_size: -; d_call: TRBD2; v_call: TRBV28; j_call: TRBJ2-1; cdr3_nt: TGTGCCAGCAGGTTACTAGCGGGAGGGATAGGCAATGAGCAGTTCTTC; cdr3_aa: CASRLLAGGIGNEQFF
clone_size: -; d_call: -; v_call: TRBV11-2; j_call: TRBJ2-1; cdr3_nt: TGTGCCAGCAGCCCACAACCCAGGGACTCTCCATTCAATGAGCAGTTCTTC; cdr3_aa: CASSPQPRDSPFNEQFF
clone_size: -; d_call: -; v_call: TRBV28; j_call: TRBJ2-7; cdr3_nt: TGTGCCAGCAGTTCCCCCACCTTTTCCTACGAGCAGTACTTC; cdr3_aa: CASSSPTFSYEQYF
clone_size: -; d_call: -; v_call: TRBV2; j_call: TRBJ2-6; cdr3_nt: TGTGCCAGCAGTGAAGCGGGACAAGGACTTAACTCTGGGGCCAACGTCCTGACTTTC; cdr3_aa: CASSEAGQGLNSGANVLTF
clone_size: -; d_call: -; v_call: TRBV9; j_call: TRBJ2-7; cdr3_nt: TGTGCCAGCAGCGAAGGACTCGCCTACGAGCAGTACTTC; cdr3_aa: CASSEGLAYEQYF
clone_size: once; d_call: -; v_call: TRBV10-3; j_call: TRBJ2-7; cdr3_nt: TGTGCCATCAGTGAGTCAGACCGACCATACGAGCAGTACTTC; cdr3_aa: CAISESDRPYEQYF
clone_size: -; d_call: -; v_call: TRBV30; j_call: TRBJ1-3; cdr3_nt: TGTGCCTGGAGTAGCACTGGAAACACCATATATTTT; cdr3_aa: CAWSSTGNTIYF
clone_size: -; d_call: -; v_call: TRBV14; j_call: TRBJ2-7; cdr3_nt: TGTGCCAGCAGCCCTTTTGGCGACGAGCAGTACTTC; cdr3_aa: CASSPFGDEQYF
clone_size: -; d_call: TRBD1; v_call: TRBV29-1; j_call: TRBJ2-7; cdr3_nt: TGCAGCGTTGGCGGGACAGGGTCATACGAGCAGTACTTC; cdr3_aa: CSVGGTGSYEQYF
clone_size: -; d_call: -; v_call: TRBV19; j_call: TRBJ2-1; cdr3_nt: TGTGCCAGTAGTATCCGGGGCAGCGATGAGCAGTTCTTC; cdr3_aa: CASSIRGSDEQFF
clone_size: -; d_call: TRBD2; v_call: TRBV4-3; j_call: TRBJ2-7; cdr3_nt: TGCGCCAGCAGCCAAGGACTAGCGGACTACGAGCAGTACTTC; cdr3_aa: CASSQGLADYEQYF
clone_size: -; d_call: -; v_call: TRBV28; j_call: TRBJ2-7; cdr3_nt: TGTGCCAGCAGTTTATTCGGGACGGCTCACGAGCAGTACTTC; cdr3_aa: CASSLFGTAHEQYF
clone_size: -; d_call: -; v_call: TRBV27; j_call: TRBJ2-7; cdr3_nt: TGTGCCAGCAGTTTATTAGTCCCATCCGGGTCCCCATTTGAGCAGTACTTC; cdr3_aa: CASSLLVPSGSPFEQYF
clone_size: -; d_call: -; v_call: TRBV4-2; j_call: TRBJ2-2; cdr3_nt: TGTGCCAGCAGCCAAGTTGAGGGACGATTGGGGGAGCTGTTTTTT; cdr3_aa: CASSQVEGRLGELFF
clone_size: -; d_call: -; v_call: TRBV7-9; j_call: TRBJ2-1; cdr3_nt: TGTGCCAGCAGCTTAGAGGGCGCTCACAATGAGCAGTTCTTC; cdr3_aa: CASSLEGAHNEQFF
clone_size: once; d_call: -; v_call: TRBV7-2; j_call: TRBJ2-7; cdr3_nt: TGTGCCAGCAGCTTAGTCATGGGGCCGGGGGAGCAGTACTTC; cdr3_aa: CASSLVMGPGEQYF
clone_size: -; d_call: -; v_call: TRBV4-1; j_call: TRBJ2-4; cdr3_nt: TGCGCCAGCAGCCTAGAAAGGTTCCAAAACATTCAGTACTTC; cdr3_aa: CASSLERFQNIQYF
clone_size: -; d_call: -; v_call: TRBV2; j_call: TRBJ1-1; cdr3_nt: TGTGCCAGCCCAGGGACGGCCATGAACACTGAAGCTTTCTTT; cdr3_aa: CASPGTAMNTEAFF
clone_size: -; d_call: -; v_call: TRBV19; j_call: TRBJ2-7; cdr3_nt: TGTGCCAGTAGTATGGTAGGATACGAGCAGTACTTC; cdr3_aa: CASSMVGYEQYF
clone_size: -; d_call: -; v_call: TRBV13; j_call: TRBJ2-7; cdr3_nt: TGTGCCAGCAGCCCAAATCGGATGTACGAGCAGTACTTC; cdr3_aa: CASSPNRMYEQYF
clone_size: -; d_call: TRBD1; v_call: TRBV27; j_call: TRBJ1-2; cdr3_nt: TGTGCCAGCAGTTTATTATATGGGACAGGGCGGGAGTATGGCTACACCTTC; cdr3_aa: CASSLLYGTGREYGYTF
clone_size: -; d_call: TRBD2; v_call: TRBV7-9; j_call: TRBJ2-1; cdr3_nt: TGTGCCAGCAGCTTAAGTAGCGGGAATAGAGTAGGGCAGTTCTTC; cdr3_aa: CASSLSSGNRVGQFF
clone_size: once; d_call: -; v_call: TRBV2; j_call: TRBJ1-4; cdr3_nt: TGTGCCAGCAGTGAAGGGGTGTCCAGGGCCACTAATGAAAAACTGTTTTTT; cdr3_aa: CASSEGVSRATNEKLFF
clone_size: -; d_call: -; v_call: TRBV7-9; j_call: TRBJ2-2; cdr3_nt: TGTGCCAGCAGCTTTGTTCCCGGGGAGCTGTTTTTT; cdr3_aa: CASSFVPGELFF
clone_size: once; d_call: -; v_call: TRBV7-8; j_call: TRBJ2-2; cdr3_nt: TGTGCCAGCAGCTTAGTCCCGACCCTCGCGGGGGAGCTGTTTTTT; cdr3_aa: CASSLVPTLAGELFF
clone_size: -; d_call: TRBD2; v_call: TRBV6-1; j_call: TRBJ2-1; cdr3_nt: TGTGCCAGCAGTGAAGCAGCAGCGGGAGAAAGCTCCTACAATGAGCAGTTCTTC; cdr3_aa: CASSEAAAGESSYNEQFF
clone_size: -; d_call: TRBD2; v_call: TRBV6-5; j_call: TRBJ2-1; cdr3_nt: TGTGCCAGCAGTTATCGGGGGGGGTACAATGAGCAGTTCTTC; cdr3_aa: CASSYRGGYNEQFF
clone_size: -; d_call: -; v_call: TRBV7-2; j_call: TRBJ2-2; cdr3_nt: TGTGCCAGCAGCTTAGCGCCGCAGGGGGGCGCCGGGGAGCTGTTTTTT; cdr3_aa: CASSLAPQGGAGELFF
clone_size: -; d_call: -; v_call: TRBV30; j_call: TRBJ1-2; cdr3_nt: TGTGCCTGGAAGACGACAGTGAACTATGGCTACACCTTC; cdr3_aa: CAWKTTVNYGYTF
clone_size: once; d_call: -; v_call: TRBV13; j_call: TRBJ1-1; cdr3_nt: TGTGCCAGCAGCGTCGGTAGGGTCTCTTTCACTGAAGCTTTCTTT; cdr3_aa: CASSVGRVSFTEAFF
clone_size: once; d_call: -; v_call: TRBV28; j_call: TRBJ2-3; cdr3_nt: TGTGCCAGCAGTTTACCTCCTCCCTCAAACGGGTATTTT; cdr3_aa: CASSLPPPSNGYF
clone_size: -; d_call: -; v_call: TRBV19; j_call: TRBJ1-2; cdr3_nt: TGTGCCAGTAGCTCCCTCGGGGTCTCCTACTATGGCTACACCTTC; cdr3_aa: CASSSLGVSYYGYTF
clone_size: -; d_call: -; v_call: TRBV28; j_call: TRBJ2-7; cdr3_nt: TGTGCCAGCAGTTTGGTGTCAGGGGGGGAGCAGTACTTC; cdr3_aa: CASSLVSGGEQYF
clone_size: -; d_call: TRBD1; v_call: TRBV28; j_call: TRBJ2-7; cdr3_nt: TGTGCCAGCAGCCCCGACAGGGGCTACTCCTACGAGCAGTACTTC; cdr3_aa: CASSPDRGYSYEQYF
clone_size: -; d_call: -; v_call: TRBV27; j_call: TRBJ2-2; cdr3_nt: TGTGCCAGCAGTTTTTCCACCGGGGAGCTGTTTTTT; cdr3_aa: CASSFSTGELFF
clone_size: -; d_call: TRBD2; v_call: TRBV7-9; j_call: TRBJ2-1; cdr3_nt: TGTGCCAGCAGCCCGCAAGCGGGAGGGCTGCTTTTTGAGCAGTTCTTC; cdr3_aa: CASSPQAGGLLFEQFF
clone_size: -; d_call: TRBD1; v_call: TRBV19; j_call: TRBJ1-5; cdr3_nt: TGTGCCAGTAGTATTGGGGACAGGGAGGTTCAGCCCCAGCATTTT; cdr3_aa: CASSIGDREVQPQHF
clone_size: -; d_call: -; v_call: TRBV15; j_call: TRBJ2-5; cdr3_nt: TGTGCCACCAGCGTCCGCGGACGTTCACAAGAGACCCAGTACTTC; cdr3_aa: CATSVRGRSQETQYF
clone_size: -; d_call: TRBD2; v_call: TRBV5-1; j_call: TRBJ2-7; cdr3_nt: TGCGCCAGCCGCACGGAATGGGGTACAAAAGCTAGGATAGCTAGCGGGAACTCCTACGAGCAGTACTTC; cdr3_aa: CASRTEWGTKARIASGNSYEQYF
clone_size: -; d_call: -; v_call: TRBV5-8; j_call: TRBJ1-1; cdr3_nt: TGTGCCAGCAGCTCCTGGTTCAAGAACACTGAAGCTTTCTTT; cdr3_aa: CASSSWFKNTEAFF
clone_size: -; d_call: TRBD1; v_call: TRBV23-1; j_call: TRBJ1-4; cdr3_nt: TGCGCCAGCAGTCAATACTCGGGACAGGGCGGTTTTGCAACTAATGAAAAACTGTTTTTT; cdr3_aa: CASSQYSGQGGFATNEKLFF
clone_size: once; d_call: TRBD1; v_call: TRBV6-5; j_call: TRBJ2-3; cdr3_nt: TGTGCCAGCAGTTACGGGACAGGGGCCACAGATACGCAGTATTTT; cdr3_aa: CASSYGTGATDTQYF
clone_size: -; d_call: -; v_call: TRBV5-1; j_call: TRBJ2-3; cdr3_nt: TGCGCCAGCAGCGAGGGTAGGACCCACACAGATACGCAGTATTTT; cdr3_aa: CASSEGRTHTDTQYF
clone_size: -; d_call: -; v_call: TRBV27; j_call: TRBJ1-1; cdr3_nt: TGTGCCAGCAGTCCCTTACACCGCACTGAAGCTTTCTTT; cdr3_aa: CASSPLHRTEAFF
clone_size: once; d_call: TRBD2; v_call: TRBV27; j_call: TRBJ2-1; cdr3_nt: TGTGCCAGCAGCGGGAATAGCGGGAGCTCCTACAATGAGCAGTTCTTC; cdr3_aa: CASSGNSGSSYNEQFF
clone_size: -; d_call: -; v_call: TRBV7-9; j_call: TRBJ2-7; cdr3_nt: TGTGCCAGCAGCCATCCCCTTCGGGACTCTTACTCCTACGAGCAGTACTTC; cdr3_aa: CASSHPLRDSYSYEQYF
clone_size: -; d_call: -; v_call: TRBV9; j_call: TRBJ2-7; cdr3_nt: TGTGCCAGCAGCCCCCCGGACAGTTCGCGCTACGAGCAGTACTTC; cdr3_aa: CASSPPDSSRYEQYF
clone_size: -; d_call: -; v_call: TRBV9; j_call: TRBJ2-7; cdr3_nt: TGTGCCAGCAGCCTCTACGGGACTTACAACGAGCAGTACTTC; cdr3_aa: CASSLYGTYNEQYF
clone_size: -; d_call: -; v_call: TRBV27; j_call: TRBJ2-6; cdr3_nt: TGTGCCAGCACCGAGGGGGGCTTGGGGGCCAACGTCCTGACTTTC; cdr3_aa: CASTEGGLGANVLTF